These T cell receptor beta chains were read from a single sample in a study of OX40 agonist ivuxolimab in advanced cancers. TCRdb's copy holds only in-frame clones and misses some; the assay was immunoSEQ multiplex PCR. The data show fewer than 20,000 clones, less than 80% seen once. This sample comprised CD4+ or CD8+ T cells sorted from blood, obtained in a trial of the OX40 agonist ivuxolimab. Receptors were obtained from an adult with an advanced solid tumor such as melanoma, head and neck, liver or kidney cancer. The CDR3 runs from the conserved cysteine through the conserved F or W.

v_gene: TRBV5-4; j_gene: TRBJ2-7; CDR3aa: CASSFQGVGEQYF
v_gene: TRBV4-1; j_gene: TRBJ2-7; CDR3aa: CASSQGRERLYEQYF
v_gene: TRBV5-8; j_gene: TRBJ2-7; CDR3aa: CASSFLPGTSGGKGEQYF
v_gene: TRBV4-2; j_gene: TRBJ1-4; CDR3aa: CASSQGGPGRGEKLFF
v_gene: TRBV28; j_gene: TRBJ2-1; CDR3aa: CASLRTSGPSSYNEQFF
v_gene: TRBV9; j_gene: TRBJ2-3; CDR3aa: CASSEGLAGEADTQYF
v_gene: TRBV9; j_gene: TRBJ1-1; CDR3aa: CASSVDGGRYTEAFF
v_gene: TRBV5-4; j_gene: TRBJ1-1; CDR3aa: CASSLGTGANTEAFF
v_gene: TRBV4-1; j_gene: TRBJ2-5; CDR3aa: CASGLTSGRGQETQYF
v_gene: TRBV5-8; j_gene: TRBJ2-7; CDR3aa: CASSRTDLSLADEQYF
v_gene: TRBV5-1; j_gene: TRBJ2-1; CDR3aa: CASSTWTGIYNEQFF
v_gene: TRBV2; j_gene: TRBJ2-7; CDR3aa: CASSPGTSYEQYF
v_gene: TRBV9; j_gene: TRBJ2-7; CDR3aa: CASSVADGLLYEQYF
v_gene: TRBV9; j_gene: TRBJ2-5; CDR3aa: CASSGGPGGYQETQYF
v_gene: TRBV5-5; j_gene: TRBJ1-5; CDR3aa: CASSLGTGGQPQHF
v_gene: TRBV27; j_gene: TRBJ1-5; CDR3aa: CASSSEESQPQHF